Here is one T cell receptor beta chain with its context. Its antigen is undetermined. The data derive from a study of cytomegalovirus exposure and HLA in healthy donors. Findings of the study overall: TCR clusters originating in the first cohort tended to co-occur in the roughly 130 validation repertoires, according to a later analysis.

Data came from immunoSEQ multiplex PCR; TCRdb stores just in-frame clones and leaves some out. The repertoire holds 200,000 to 250,000 clones, around 78% seen once, with around 5.6% in the top ten. The CDR3 is 11 residues long. The V gene's germline CDR1 is ENHRY and CDR2 SYGVKD. V lost 11 bases and J 4 bases, leaving 11 bases between the germline ends. The V gene is TRBV10-3, the J gene TRBJ1-2; no firm D call. The sequenced sample was PBMCs. This TCR derives from a woman under 30 in good health and CMV-seronegative. The DNA of the CDR3 is TGTGCCCTATCTTCAGGCTATGGCTACACCTTC. It specifies CALSSGYGYTF.